A selection of T cell receptor beta chains follows, all from one sample in a study of control samples from healthy donors and cancer patients. Clones were read by immunoSEQ multiplex PCR, and TCRdb kept only the in-frame ones, dropping some. The table records roughly 100,000 clones, under 90% of them present only once. Sequencing was done on a sample of blood. These receptors all stem from a woman aged 45-60 years in good health. CDR3s include the opening cysteine and the closing phenylalanine or tryptophan.

V gene: TRBV6-5
J gene: TRBJ1-6
CDR3 protein: CASRRGQGGNSPLHF

V gene: TRBV19
J gene: TRBJ1-2
CDR3 protein: CASSTQLLYGYTF

V gene: TRBV13
J gene: TRBJ2-7
CDR3 protein: CASSSPGLAGGLEYEQYF

V gene: TRBV4-3
J gene: TRBJ2-5
CDR3 protein: CASSQNRGETQYF

V gene: TRBV6-5
J gene: TRBJ1-5
CDR3 protein: CASSPSGGTNQPQHF

V gene: TRBV7-6
J gene: TRBJ1-2
CDR3 protein: CASSPYAQNNYGYTF

V gene: TRBV25-1
J gene: TRBJ1-1
CDR3 protein: CASSDSFSGSANTEAFF

V gene: TRBV3-1/TRBV3-2
J gene: TRBJ2-3
CDR3 protein: CASSQEYAEDISPTDTQYF

V gene: TRBV11-2
J gene: TRBJ2-5
CDR3 protein: CASSLGETQYF

V gene: TRBV21-1
J gene: TRBJ1-2
CDR3 protein: CASSKRDRGGYGYTF

V gene: TRBV15
J gene: TRBJ1-1
CDR3 protein: CATSREPQSGTEAFF

V gene: TRBV3-1/TRBV3-2
J gene: TRBJ2-1
CDR3 protein: CASSQDWTGYYNEQFF

V gene: TRBV7-2
J gene: TRBJ1-3
CDR3 protein: CASSIQGPGNTIYF

V gene: TRBV6-6
J gene: TRBJ1-1
CDR3 protein: CASSYGGQGNTEAFF

V gene: TRBV7-2
J gene: TRBJ2-7
CDR3 protein: CASSLDGTSVGEQYF

V gene: TRBV29-1
J gene: TRBJ2-1
CDR3 protein: CSVTKSYEQFF

V gene: TRBV11-2
J gene: TRBJ2-5
CDR3 protein: CASSPPGSETQYF

V gene: TRBV30
J gene: TRBJ1-5
CDR3 protein: CAWSVKGGDQPQHF

V gene: TRBV7-2
J gene: TRBJ1-2
CDR3 protein: CASSPASNYGYTF

V gene: TRBV5-1
J gene: TRBJ1-1
CDR3 protein: CASSSGTNTEAFF

V gene: TRBV19
J gene: TRBJ2-5
CDR3 protein: CASSIGREFSETQYF

V gene: TRBV2
J gene: TRBJ2-4
CDR3 protein: CARQGHPAKNIQYF

V gene: TRBV5-1
J gene: TRBJ1-2
CDR3 protein: CASSLVSQGGGYTF

V gene: TRBV19
J gene: TRBJ1-1
CDR3 protein: CASSIDPGSSEAFF

V gene: TRBV6-6
J gene: TRBJ2-2
CDR3 protein: CASSKPPQGGFDGSYTGELFF

V gene: TRBV6-1
J gene: TRBJ2-3
CDR3 protein: CASSETSGGADTQYF

V gene: TRBV7-2
J gene: TRBJ2-3
CDR3 protein: CASSLLRGSTDTQYF

V gene: TRBV18
J gene: TRBJ1-5
CDR3 protein: CASSPSGQGNQPQHF

V gene: TRBV19
J gene: TRBJ1-1
CDR3 protein: CASSLRDRFTEAFF

V gene: TRBV7-9
J gene: TRBJ1-1
CDR3 protein: CASSRQATEAFF

V gene: TRBV7-3
J gene: TRBJ1-1
CDR3 protein: CASTGLLLRTEAFF

V gene: TRBV11-3
J gene: TRBJ2-5
CDR3 protein: CASSSVAGETQYF

V gene: TRBV5-1
J gene: TRBJ2-6
CDR3 protein: CASSSTGSGANVLTF

V gene: TRBV11-2
J gene: TRBJ2-5
CDR3 protein: CASSSQGLAGEGETQYF

V gene: TRBV18
J gene: TRBJ1-1
CDR3 protein: CASSPEGGTEAFF

V gene: TRBV11-2
J gene: TRBJ2-1
CDR3 protein: CASSLDRGPYNEQFF

V gene: TRBV5-4
J gene: TRBJ2-1
CDR3 protein: CASSYRTGTAKGDEQFF

V gene: TRBV27
J gene: TRBJ1-1
CDR3 protein: CASSSTQGQGYSTEAFF

V gene: TRBV5-6
J gene: TRBJ2-3
CDR3 protein: CASSFSGGTDTQYF

V gene: TRBV7-2
J gene: TRBJ2-7
CDR3 protein: CASSLRAGHSTYEQYF

V gene: TRBV6-5
J gene: TRBJ2-1
CDR3 protein: CASSYGAGNEQFF

V gene: TRBV5-8
J gene: TRBJ2-3
CDR3 protein: CANRIFSTDTQYF

V gene: TRBV19
J gene: TRBJ1-1
CDR3 protein: CASSTDRGYEAFF

V gene: TRBV3-1/TRBV3-2
J gene: TRBJ2-3
CDR3 protein: CASSQVAGGPSDTQYF

V gene: TRBV7-2
J gene: TRBJ2-7
CDR3 protein: CASSLVRGSPYEQYF

V gene: TRBV6-2/TRBV6-3
J gene: TRBJ2-7
CDR3 protein: CASSRDSGYF

V gene: TRBV19
J gene: TRBJ2-4
CDR3 protein: CASSISGGNIQYF

V gene: TRBV9
J gene: TRBJ2-7
CDR3 protein: CASSVGQTTYEQYF

V gene: TRBV7-2
J gene: TRBJ2-1
CDR3 protein: CASSWTLAARAEQFF

V gene: TRBV9
J gene: TRBJ1-1
CDR3 protein: CASSVEGIAEAFF

V gene: TRBV7-2
J gene: TRBJ2-7
CDR3 protein: CASSSTSGASYEQYF

V gene: TRBV19
J gene: TRBJ1-1
CDR3 protein: CASSISKVANTEAFF